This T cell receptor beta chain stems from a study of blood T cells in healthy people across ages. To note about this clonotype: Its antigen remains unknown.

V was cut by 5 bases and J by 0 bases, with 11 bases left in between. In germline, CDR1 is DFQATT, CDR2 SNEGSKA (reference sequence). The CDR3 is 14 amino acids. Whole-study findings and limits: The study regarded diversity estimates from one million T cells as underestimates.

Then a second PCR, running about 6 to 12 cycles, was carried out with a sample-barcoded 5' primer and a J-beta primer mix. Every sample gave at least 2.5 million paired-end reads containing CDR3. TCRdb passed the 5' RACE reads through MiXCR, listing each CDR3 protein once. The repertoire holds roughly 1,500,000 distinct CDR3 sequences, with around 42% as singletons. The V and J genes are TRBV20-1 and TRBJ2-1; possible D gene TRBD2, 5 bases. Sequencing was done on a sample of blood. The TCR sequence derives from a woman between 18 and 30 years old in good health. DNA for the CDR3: TGCAGTGCTCTTAGCGAGAGCTCCTACAATGAGCAGTTCTTC. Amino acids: CSALSESSYNEQFF.